These 22 T cell receptor beta chains were sequenced from one sample in a study of T cell responses to AZD1222 COVID-19 vaccine. The data were produced by immunoSEQ multiplex PCR, yet TCRdb's version contains in-frame clones alone and is incomplete. The sample records roughly 120,000 clones, about nine tenths being singletons. The source was peripheral blood, collected 28 days after the second AZD1222 dose. These receptors all come from an adult who received the AZD1222 COVID-19 vaccine.

The chain is built from TRBV29-1 and TRBJ1-2; D ambiguous. Germline V gene sequence: CDR1 SQVTM, CDR2 ANQGSEA. V was trimmed by 4 bases and J by 3 bases, leaving 6 bases between them. The CDR3 runs 11 residues. CDR3 coding DNA: TGCAGCGTTGGCGGGGACTATGGCTACACCTTC. Its protein product is CSVGGDYGYTF.

The chain carries TRBV18 and TRBJ1-4; D call uncertain. V was trimmed by 0 bases and J by 5 bases, leaving 1 base between them. Per germline, CDR1 KGHSH and CDR2 LQKENI. The CDR3 sequence is 12 residues long. The chain's CDR3 is CASSPPNEKLFF. The CDR3 DNA is TGTGCCAGCTCACCACCCAATGAAAAACTGTTTTTT.

This clone was seen more than once but under ten times. The V and J genes are TRBV2 and TRBJ1-4; no reliable D call. V was clipped by 3 bases and J by 5 bases, with 7 bases between them. Germline V gene sequence: CDR1 SNHLY, CDR2 FYNNEI. The CDR3 contains 13 residues. The CDR3 here is CASSEIKNEKLFF. For the CDR3, the DNA is TGTGCCAGCAGTGAGATCAAGAATGAAAAACTGTTTTTT. Full variable domain (remainder filled in from reference TRBV2 and TRBJ1-4): EPEVTQTPSHQVTQMGQEVILRCVPISNHLYFYWYRQILGQKVEFLVSFYNNEISEKSEIFDDQFSVERPDGSNFTLKIRSTKLEDSAMYFCASSEIKNEKLFFGSGTQLSVL.

The genes are TRBV19 and TRBJ1-5, with no clear D. V lost 3 bases and J lost 5, with 14 bases in between. This CDR3 has 15 amino acids. Germline CDR1 and CDR2: LNHDA and SQIVND (reference sequence). In DNA form, the CDR3 reads TGTGCCAGTAGTATTCAACCGAGGAGCCATCAGCCCCAGCATTTT. This sequence encodes CASSIQPRSHQPQHF.

This rearrangement joins TRBV28 to TRBJ2-7; the D gene is possibly TRBD2 (5 bases). This CDR3 has 11 amino acids. CDR1 and CDR2 (germline): MDHEN, SYDVKM. V was pared by 2 bases and J by 6 bases, with 5 bases between. The CDR3 DNA is TGTGCCAGCAGTTTAGAGGGCGAGCAGTACTTC. Its protein is CASSLEGEQYF. The entire variable domain, with the rest obtained from reference TRBV28 and TRBJ2-7, is as follows: DVKVTQSSRYLVKRTGEKVFLECVQDMDHENMFWYRQDPGLGLRLIYFSYDVKMKEKGDIPEGYSVSREKKERFSLILESASTNQTSMYLCASSLEGEQYFGPGTRLTVT.

This clone was counted once. This sequence joins TRBV5-4 and TRBJ2-5; the D is unclear. Per the germline V gene, CDR1 is SGHNT and CDR2 is YYREEE (reference sequence). Trimming left V 6 bases short and J 5 bases short, with 26 bases between. The CDR3 is 17 amino acids. As DNA, the CDR3 is TGTGCCAGCACCCGAGGCTTCTTCGGAGCTAACGGGGAGACCCAGTACTTC. It translates to CASTRGFFGANGETQYF.

This clone was detected only a few times. The V and J genes are TRBV6-1 and TRBJ2-5, with TRBD1 matching 10 bases. V lost 1 base, J lost 4 bases, and 6 bases stayed unmatched. The germline V gene has CDR1 MNHNS and CDR2 SASEGT. The CDR3 runs to 16 residues. The CDR3 loop is CASSEVSGQGSETQYF. CDR3 in DNA: TGTGCCAGCAGTGAAGTCTCGGGACAGGGGTCAGAGACCCAGTACTTC.

The chain's CDR3 is CASSKRGSLGSGTEAFF. The CDR3 DNA reads TGTGCCAGTAGTAAGAGGGGCAGTCTGGGTTCTGGCACTGAAGCTTTCTTT. The chain carries TRBV19 and TRBJ1-1; D perhaps matches TRBD1 (5 bases). The CDR3 length is 17 residues. Germline CDR1 reads LNHDA; CDR2 reads SQIVND (reference sequence). Trimming stripped 4 bases from V and 4 bases from J, with 22 bases between.

The chain's CDR3 is CASSQDVAGAEQYF. CDR3 DNA sequence: TGTGCCAGCAGCCAAGACGTAGCGGGAGCGGAGCAGTACTTC. The chain joins TRBV3-1 (or the pseudogene TRBV3-2) to TRBJ2-7, with 9 positions matching TRBD2. The CDR3 totals 14 residues. Germline V gene sequence: CDR1 LGHDT, CDR2 YNNKEL (reference sequence). V lost 0 bases to trimming and J lost 7 bases; unmatched junction nucleotides: 4.

V is TRBV6-5 and J is TRBJ1-5; D is undetermined. There are 14 residues in the CDR3. In germline, CDR1 is MNHEY, CDR2 SVGAGI. Trimming left V 7 bases short and J 4 bases short, with 14 bases between. The CDR3 region has the DNA TGTGCCAGCAATTTAGGTGGAGGGAATCAGCCCCAGCATTTT. Translated, it gives CASNLGGGNQPQHF.

The gene calls are TRBV20-1 and TRBJ1-1; possibly TRBD1 for D (5 bases). Per the germline V gene, CDR1 is DFQATT and CDR2 is SNEGSKA (reference sequence). The CDR3 sequence is 14 residues long. V was shortened by 3 bases and J by 6 bases, with 17 bases between the two germline ends. CDR3 sequence (DNA): TGCAGTGCTAGTGGACAAATAAAGGTTGCTGAAGCTTTCTTT. Translation: CSASGQIKVAEAFF.

V gene TRBV6-1 combines with J gene TRBJ2-3; TRBD1 aligns across 10 bases. The ends lost 2 bases at V and 6 bases at J; junction bases unmatched: 11. This CDR3 is built from 17 residues. CDR1 and CDR2 from the germline V gene are MNHNS and SASEGT. The CDR3 nucleotides read TGTGCCAGCAGTGAAAGCCCCGGGACAGGGGTGTCCGATACGCAGTATTTT. Amino acid sequence: CASSESPGTGVSDTQYF.

This sequence joins TRBV24-1 and TRBJ2-6, with D tentatively TRBD1 (6 bases). Trimming pared 6 bases from V and 8 bases from J, leaving 10 bases between. The germline V gene encodes CDR1 KGHDR and CDR2 SFDVKD. This CDR3 comprises 13 residues. CDR3 amino acids: CATSTDRSNVLTF. The CDR3 DNA reads TGTGCCACCAGTACCGACAGGTCCAACGTCCTGACTTTC.

The chain uses TRBV28 and TRBJ1-4; no reliable D call. Germline V gives CDR1 MDHEN, CDR2 SYDVKM. The V gene lost 2 bases and the J gene lost 8 bases, with 9 bases spanning the gap. The CDR3 sequence is 13 residues long. The DNA of the CDR3 is TGTGCCAGCAGTTTAGCGGCAGCCGAAAAACTGTTTTTT. Protein: CASSLAAAEKLFF.

The V call is TRBV3-1 (or the pseudogene TRBV3-2), the J call TRBJ2-1, with TRBD1 matching 11 bases. The CDR3 loop spans 14 amino acids. The J segment lost 6 bases and the V segment lost 4 bases, leaving 2 bases of the junction unmatched. CDR1 and CDR2 (germline): LGHDT, YNNKEL (reference sequence). As DNA, the CDR3 is TGTGCCAGCAGCCCCGGGACAGGGGGCAATGAGCAGTTCTTC. Its translation: CASSPGTGGNEQFF.

V and J are TRBV27 and TRBJ2-3; D is unresolved. Trimming removed 6 bases from V and 4 bases from J, with 8 bases in between. The CDR3 length is 12 residues. Germline loops: CDR1 MNHEY, CDR2 SMNVEV (reference sequence). This CDR3 reads CASSQGPDTQYF. As DNA, the CDR3 is TGTGCCAGCAGCCAAGGACCAGATACGCAGTATTTT.

The chain carries TRBV7-9 and TRBJ2-7, with D unresolved. CDR1 and CDR2 from the germline V gene are SEHNR and FQNEAQ (reference sequence). CDR3 length: 15 residues. With 1 base removed from V and 2 bases from J, the gap between germline ends came to 12 bases. CDR3 region: CASSLDGVRTYEQYF. The CDR3 coding sequence is TGTGCCAGCAGCTTAGACGGCGTCAGAACCTACGAGCAGTACTTC.

The CDR3 sequence: CASSLTSGTANSGNTIYF. The CDR3 bases are TGTGCCAGCAGCTTAACGTCCGGGACAGCCAACTCTGGAAACACCATATATTTT. The chain combines TRBV7-2 with TRBJ1-3; 7 bases align to TRBD1. Germline CDR1 and CDR2: SGHTA and FQGNSA. The CDR3 is made up of 18 amino acids. Trimming took 2 bases from V and 0 from J; bases not matched to a gene: 10. Full variable domain (rest looked up from reference TRBV7-2 and TRBJ1-3): GAGVSQSPSNKVTEKGKDVELRCDPISGHTALYWYRQSLGQGLEFLIYFQGNSAPDKSGLPSDRFSAERTGGSVSTLTIQRTQQEDSAVYLCASSLTSGTANSGNTIYFGEGSWLTVV.

The V call is TRBV3-1 (or the pseudogene TRBV3-2), the J call TRBJ2-3; TRBD2 aligns across 8 bases. The trim removed 6 bases at V and 8 bases at J, leaving 10 bases unmatched. CDR3 length: 14 amino acids. CDR1 and CDR2 (germline): LGHDT, YNNKEL (reference sequence). The CDR3 nucleotides read TGTGCCAGCAGGCGCTCGCTCGGGGGGGGTACGCAGTATTTT. Its protein is CASRRSLGGGTQYF.

V and J are TRBV10-3 and TRBJ2-3, with D unclear. Germline-derived CDR1 and CDR2 are ENHRY and SYGVKD. CDR3 length: 13 residues. V was shortened by 0 bases and J by 6 bases, with 7 bases between the two germline ends. The CDR3 protein is CAISESSGDTQYF. CDR3 DNA: TGTGCCATCAGTGAGTCCTCCGGGGATACGCAGTATTTT.

The rearrangement links TRBV18 to TRBJ1-5; a possible D gene is TRBD1 (5 bases). V lost 3 bases to trimming and J lost 2 bases, with 17 bases between them. This CDR3 has 17 amino acids. In germline, CDR1 is KGHSH, CDR2 LQKENI. The CDR3 DNA reads as TGTGCCAGCTCACCCACCGGGACGAATTATGGCAATCAGCCCCAGCATTTT. Translation gives CASSPTGTNYGNQPQHF.

The V gene is TRBV10-2, the J gene TRBJ1-5, with D possibly being TRBD1 (6 bases). Germline CDR1 WSHSY, CDR2 SAAADI. The CDR3 has 16 residues. V lost 3 bases to trimming and J lost 2 bases, with 14 bases between them. The CDR3 region has the DNA TGCGCCAGCAGTGAACGGGGGGCTTGGGGCAATCAGCCCCAGCATTTT. Protein sequence: CASSERGAWGNQPQHF.